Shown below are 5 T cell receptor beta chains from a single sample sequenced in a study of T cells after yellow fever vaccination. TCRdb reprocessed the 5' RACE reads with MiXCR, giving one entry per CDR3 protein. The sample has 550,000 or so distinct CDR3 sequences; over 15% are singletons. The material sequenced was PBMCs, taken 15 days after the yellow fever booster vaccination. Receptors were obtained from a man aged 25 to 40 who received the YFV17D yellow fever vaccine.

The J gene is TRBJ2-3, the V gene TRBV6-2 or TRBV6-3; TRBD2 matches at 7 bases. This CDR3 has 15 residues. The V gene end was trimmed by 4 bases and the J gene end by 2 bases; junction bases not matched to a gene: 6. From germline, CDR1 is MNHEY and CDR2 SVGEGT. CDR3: CASSFRDYITDTQYF. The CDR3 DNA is TGTGCCAGCAGTTTCCGGGACTACATCACAGATACGCAGTATTTT.

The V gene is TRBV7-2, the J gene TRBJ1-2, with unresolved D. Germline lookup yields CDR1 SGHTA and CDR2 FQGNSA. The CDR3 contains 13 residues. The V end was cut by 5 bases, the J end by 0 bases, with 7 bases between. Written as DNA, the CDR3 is TGTGCCAGCAGCCCTTCCCCTAACTATGGCTACACCTTC. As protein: CASSPSPNYGYTF.

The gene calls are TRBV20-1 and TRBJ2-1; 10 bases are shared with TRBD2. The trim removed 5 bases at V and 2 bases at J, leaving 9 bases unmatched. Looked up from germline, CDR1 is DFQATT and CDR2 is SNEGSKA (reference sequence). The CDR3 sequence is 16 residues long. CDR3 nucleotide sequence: TGCAGTGCTTTGCTAGCGGGAGCGGTCGCCTACAATGAGCAGTTCTTC. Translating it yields CSALLAGAVAYNEQFF.

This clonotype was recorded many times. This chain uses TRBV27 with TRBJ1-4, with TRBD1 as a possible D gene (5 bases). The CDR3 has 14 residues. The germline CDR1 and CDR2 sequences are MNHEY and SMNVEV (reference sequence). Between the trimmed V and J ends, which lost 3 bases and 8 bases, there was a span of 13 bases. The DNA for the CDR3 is TGTGCCAGCAGTTTCCAAGGGGTTGGGGAAAAACTGTTTTTT. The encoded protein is CASSFQGVGEKLFF.

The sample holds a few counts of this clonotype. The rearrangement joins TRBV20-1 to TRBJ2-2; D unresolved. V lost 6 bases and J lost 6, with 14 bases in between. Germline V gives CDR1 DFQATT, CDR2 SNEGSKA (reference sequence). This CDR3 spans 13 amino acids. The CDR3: CSADPGWAGELFF. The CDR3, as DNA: TGCAGTGCAGACCCGGGCTGGGCCGGGGAGCTGTTTTTT.